The text below deals with one T cell receptor (beta chain). Here immunoSEQ multiplex PCR was the method, and the copy in TCRdb shows in-frame clones only, minus some. Found here are about 1.1 million clones, 78% of them singletons; the top ten hold approximately 0.56%. These data originate in a study of shared clonotypes between healthy human individuals. The CDR3 spans 12 residues. Trimming removed 3 bases from V and 5 bases from J, with 7 bases in between. CDR1 is SGHDN, CDR2 FVKESK, per germline. Material for sequencing was memory CD4+ T cells from PBMCs. Subset defined: CD45RA-negative fraction. This receptor was obtained from a man between 18 and 35 years old in good health. Some clones in this sample may be carry-over from other donors' samples. The rearrangement links TRBV14 to TRBJ2-5; D call uncertain. The CDR3 is CASSQGWETQYF. In DNA, the CDR3 is TGTGCCAGCAGCCAGGGATGGGAGACCCAGTACTTC.